These 11 T cell receptor beta chains were all obtained from the same sample, sequenced in a study of blood T cell repertoires in COVID-19. TCRdb's table, derived via immunoSEQ multiplex PCR, lists solely in-frame clones and lacks some. The sample yields about 350,000 clones, around 87% seen once. Sequencing was carried out using PBMCs or T cells enriched from blood (not recorded which). Receptors were obtained from a woman in her twenties or thirties who had recovered from COVID-19.

Only one count was recorded for this clone. The V call is TRBV10-2, the J call TRBJ1-1, with a possible D match to TRBD1 (5 bases). There are 13 residues in the CDR3. V dropped 7 bases and J dropped 1 base, with 10 bases sitting between them. Germline CDR1 is WSHSY and CDR2 is SAAADI. The CDR3 reads CASMRGTNTEAFF. The CDR3 DNA is TGCGCCAGCATGCGGGGGACGAACACTGAAGCTTTCTTT.

This rearrangement joins TRBV3-1 (or the pseudogene TRBV3-2) to TRBJ1-2; D might be TRBD1 (5 bases). This CDR3 has 13 residues. Germline CDR1 and CDR2: LGHDT and YNNKEL (reference sequence). V lost 2 bases and J 6 bases, leaving 10 bases between the germline ends. The CDR3 sequence: CASSQKGIHGYTF. CDR3 sequence (DNA): TGTGCCAGCAGCCAAAAGGGGATACATGGCTACACCTTC.

V and J are TRBV19 and TRBJ1-1, with TRBD1 identical over 7 bases. CDR3 length equals 16 residues. Germline loops: CDR1 LNHDA, CDR2 SQIVND (reference sequence). V shed 4 bases and J 5 bases; nucleotides not matched to a gene: 13. CDR3 loop: CASSTGDRVSGTEAFF. The CDR3 DNA sequence: TGTGCCAGTAGTACAGGAGACAGGGTTAGCGGAACTGAAGCTTTCTTT. The entire variable domain, with the rest obtained from reference TRBV19 and TRBJ1-1, is as follows: DGGITQSPKYLFRKEGQNVTLSCEQNLNHDAMYWYRQDPGQGLRLIYYSQIVNDFQKGDIAEGYSVSREKKESFPLTVTSAQKNPTAFYLCASSTGDRVSGTEAFFGQGTRLTVV.

The J gene is TRBJ1-1, the V gene TRBV30, with 8 bases identical to TRBD1. Trimming at V came to 4 bases and at J to 1 base, leaving 8 bases not matched to a gene. Germline V gene lookup returns CDR1 GTSNPN and CDR2 SVGIG (reference sequence). The CDR3 has 15 amino acids. CDR3 nucleotide sequence: TGTGCCTGGACCCAACCCGGGACAGGGAACACTGAAGCTTTCTTT. This gives the protein CAWTQPGTGNTEAFF.

This chain joins TRBV3-1 (or the pseudogene TRBV3-2) and TRBJ2-1; possibly TRBD2 for D (5 bases). This CDR3 spans 15 amino acids. Deletions cut 0 bases from V and 5 bases from J, with 11 bases between. CDR1 is LGHDT, CDR2 YNNKEL, per germline (reference sequence). The CDR3 DNA sequence: TGTGCCAGCAGCCAAGATGAGCGGTCTCACAATGAGCAGTTCTTC. This codes for CASSQDERSHNEQFF.

J is TRBJ2-3 and V is TRBV6-4; TRBD1 matches at 10 bases. The ends lost 6 bases at V and 9 bases at J; junction bases unmatched: 12. CDR3 length equals 15 residues. Germline-derived CDR1 and CDR2 are MRHNA and SNTAGT. The CDR3 DNA sequence: TGTGCCAGCAGCCTACTCGACAGGGGGCGAGCGACGCAGTATTTT. Its translation: CASSLLDRGRATQYF.

To note about this clone: Distinct nucleotide sequences in the sample also encode this CDR3. The chain uses TRBV5-1 and TRBJ1-1; 8 bases align to TRBD1. The trim removed 3 bases at V and 0 bases at J, leaving 1 base unmatched. The germline V gene encodes CDR1 SGHRS and CDR2 YFSETQ. The CDR3 is 14 residues long. CDR3 nucleotides: TGCGCCAGCAGCTCGACAGGGGTGAACACTGAAGCTTTCTTT. Its protein product is CASSSTGVNTEAFF.

The rearrangement uses TRBV28 and TRBJ1-2; 8 bases map to TRBD1. The CDR3 has 15 amino acids. The V and J ends lost 8 bases and 2 bases, in that order; junction bases with no gene match: 10. CDR1 MDHEN and CDR2 SYDVKM come from the germline V gene. In DNA form, the CDR3 reads TGTGCCAGCTATAAAGTGACAGGGGAAAACTATGGCTACACCTTC. Its translation is CASYKVTGENYGYTF.

CDR3 sequence (DNA): TGTGCCAGCAGCTCGACCGCAGGGGCGCGGTCCTACGAGCAGTACTTC. Translation: CASSSTAGARSYEQYF. This chain joins TRBV11-2 and TRBJ2-7, with TRBD1 as a possible D gene (6 bases). CDR3 length: 16 residues. Germline V gene lookup returns CDR1 SGHAT and CDR2 FQNNGV. V was clipped by 4 bases and J by 1 base, with 17 bases between them. The whole variable domain, remainder taken from reference TRBV11-2 and TRBJ2-7, is EAGVAQSPRYKIIEKRQSVAFWCNPISGHATLYWYQQILGQGPKLLIQFQNNGVVDDSQLPKDRFSAERLKGVDSTLKIQPAKLEDSAVYLCASSSTAGARSYEQYFGPGTRLTVT.

This clone was picked up one time. This chain uses TRBV9 with TRBJ2-4; 7 bases match TRBD1. Germline V lookup: CDR1 SGDLS, CDR2 YYNGEE. The CDR3 is 15 amino acids. The J segment lost 5 bases and the V segment lost 3 bases, leaving 8 bases of the junction unmatched. This CDR3 is CASSAPSGTENIQYF. CDR3 DNA: TGTGCCAGCAGCGCCCCCTCCGGGACAGAAAACATTCAGTACTTC. Drawing the rest from reference TRBV9 and TRBJ2-4, the complete variable domain is DSGVTQTPKHLITATGQRVTLRCSPRSGDLSVYWYQQSLDQGLQFLIQYYNGEERAKGNILERFSAQQFPDLHSELNLSSLELGDSALYFCASSAPSGTENIQYFGAGTRLSVL.

The chain is built from TRBV6-5 and TRBJ1-1; D perhaps matches TRBD1 (6 bases). Looked up from germline, CDR1 is MNHEY and CDR2 is SVGAGI. V was cut by 9 bases and J by 8 bases, with 16 bases left in between. The CDR3 runs 12 residues. CDR3 nucleotides: TGTGCCAGTGTCAGGGGAATTGAGGAAGCTTTCTTT. Its translation: CASVRGIEEAFF.